The rows below give T cell receptor beta chains drawn from one sample of a study of early stage breast cancer tumors. Clones were sequenced by immunoSEQ multiplex PCR, and TCRdb holds only the in-frame ones, with some missing. Of just over 2,500 clones in the sample, less than 70% were seen once. Sequenced material: normal breast tissue next to the tumor. Receptor source: a person aged 45-60 years with breast cancer. Both conserved end residues are part of each CDR3. Each record gives: clone size, V gene, D gene, J gene, CDR3 protein, CDR3 DNA. The D gene is left open where the match is weak. A row's size may be missing; if present it is once, few, many or a size class.

size: .
V: TRBV7-2
D: .
J: TRBJ2-7
CDR3: CASSLGMSAYEQYF
DNA: TGTGCCAGCAGCTTAGGAATGAGTGCCTACGAGCAGTACTTC

size: .
V: TRBV10-2
D: TRBD1
J: TRBJ2-1
CDR3: CASGTGAINEQFF
DNA: TGCGCCAGCGGGACAGGGGCAATTAATGAGCAGTTCTTC

size: .
V: TRBV13
D: TRBD1
J: TRBJ1-3
CDR3: CASSFGTGRNTIYF
DNA: TGTGCCAGCAGCTTTGGGACAGGGAGAAACACCATATATTTT

size: .
V: TRBV5-4
D: TRBD2
J: TRBJ2-3
CDR3: CASSFERGYADTQYF
DNA: TGTGCCAGCAGCTTTGAGCGGGGGTACGCAGATACGCAGTATTTT

size: .
V: TRBV6-4
D: .
J: TRBJ2-6
CDR3: CASRLSSGANVLTF
DNA: TGTGCCAGCAGACTTAGCTCTGGGGCCAACGTCCTGACTTTC

size: .
V: TRBV7-2
D: TRBD1
J: TRBJ2-3
CDR3: CASNRDRGTDTQYF
DNA: TGTGCCAGCAACCGGGACAGGGGTACAGATACGCAGTATTTT

size: .
V: TRBV10-3
D: .
J: TRBJ1-3
CDR3: CAISESGWPFSGNTIYF
DNA: TGTGCCATCAGTGAGTCGGGTTGGCCGTTCTCTGGAAACACCATATATTTT

size: .
V: TRBV6-1
D: .
J: TRBJ2-5
CDR3: CASSEWTGRQETQYF
DNA: TGTGCCAGCAGTGAATGGACGGGGAGGCAAGAGACCCAGTACTTC

size: .
V: TRBV4-1
D: .
J: TRBJ1-1
CDR3: CASSQDWVIAFF
DNA: TGCGCCAGCAGCCAAGATTGGGTTATCGCTTTCTTT

size: .
V: TRBV5-1
D: .
J: TRBJ2-3
CDR3: CASSSGSDTQYF
DNA: TGCGCCAGCAGCTCGGGTAGTGATACGCAGTATTTT

size: .
V: TRBV10-2
D: TRBD2
J: TRBJ2-3
CDR3: CASSEWSSGDSTDTQYF
DNA: TGCGCCAGCAGTGAGTGGTCTAGCGGGGATAGCACAGATACGCAGTATTTT

size: .
V: TRBV7-9
D: TRBD1
J: TRBJ1-2
CDR3: CASSSTGGWGYTF
DNA: TGTGCCAGCAGCTCGACAGGGGGCTGGGGCTACACCTTC

size: .
V: TRBV23-1
D: .
J: TRBJ1-1
CDR3: CASSQYRGKIPLSNTEAFF
DNA: TGCGCCAGCAGTCAATACCGGGGGAAAATTCCCCTTTCGAACACTGAAGCTTTCTTT

size: once
V: TRBV7-2
D: .
J: TRBJ2-4
CDR3: CASSYSPTGAKNIQYF
DNA: TGTGCCAGCAGCTATAGTCCAACAGGAGCCAAAAACATTCAGTACTTC

size: .
V: TRBV19
D: .
J: TRBJ1-2
CDR3: CASTESGGHHGYTF
DNA: TGTGCCAGTACCGAATCGGGCGGGCATCATGGCTACACCTTC

size: large
V: TRBV5-6
D: .
J: TRBJ1-1
CDR3: CASSLEDLEMNTEAFF
DNA: TGTGCCAGCAGCTTAGAGGATCTGGAGATGAACACTGAAGCTTTCTTT

size: .
V: TRBV2
D: .
J: TRBJ2-7
CDR3: CASMVLGTEQYF
DNA: TGTGCCAGCATGGTCCTAGGGACCGAGCAGTACTTC

size: .
V: TRBV30
D: .
J: TRBJ2-5
CDR3: CAWRVPGYQETQYF
DNA: TGTGCCTGGAGAGTTCCGGGGTACCAAGAGACCCAGTACTTC

size: large
V: TRBV28
D: .
J: TRBJ2-6
CDR3: CASSFSPYQSSGANVLTF
DNA: TGTGCCAGCAGTTTTTCCCCTTACCAGAGCTCTGGGGCCAACGTCCTGACTTTC

size: .
V: TRBV11-1
D: .
J: TRBJ1-1
CDR3: CASSLQGSTEAFF
DNA: TGTGCCAGCAGCCTCCAGGGAAGCACTGAAGCTTTCTTT

size: .
V: TRBV2
D: .
J: TRBJ2-3
CDR3: CASSLQGRADTQYF
DNA: TGTGCCAGCAGTCTCCAGGGGCGGGCCGATACGCAGTATTTT

size: .
V: TRBV15
D: .
J: TRBJ2-3
CDR3: CATSEGPTDTQYF
DNA: TGTGCCACCAGCGAGGGTCCCACAGATACGCAGTATTTT

size: .
V: TRBV2
D: TRBD1
J: TRBJ1-2
CDR3: CASRDRADYGYTF
DNA: TGTGCCAGCAGGGACAGGGCTGACTATGGCTACACCTTC

size: .
V: TRBV6-5
D: TRBD1
J: TRBJ1-1
CDR3: CASSYSGGARAFF
DNA: TGTGCCAGCAGTTATTCAGGGGGCGCGCGGGCTTTCTTT

size: .
V: TRBV10-3
D: .
J: TRBJ2-6
CDR3: CAISTDMGANVLTF
DNA: TGTGCCATCAGCACCGACATGGGGGCCAACGTCCTGACTTTC

size: .
V: TRBV5-3
D: .
J: TRBJ1-1
CDR3: CARSRRGPRRVMNTEAFF
DNA: TGTGCCAGAAGCCGTCGTGGGCCACGTAGGGTGATGAACACTGAAGCTTTCTTT